This T cell receptor beta chain was recovered during a study of T cell clones after liver transplantation. Whole-study context: Post-transplant blood was tracked for graft-donor-reactive T cell clones identified in a pre-transplant mixed lymphocyte reaction. Third-party-reactive TCRbeta sequences from pre-transplant mixed lymphocyte reactions served as antigen-independent comparators. Study results and limitations: Graft donor-reactive T cells possibly entered the graft instead of undergoing deletion. These preliminary findings come from unstandardized post-transplant sampling times.

The repertoire was sequenced with immunoSEQ multiplex PCR; TCRdb's copy has only in-frame clones and lacks some. The sample has 55,000 to 75,000 clones; 70% to 80% are singletons. Points on this clone: Antigen specificity is unknown.

Germline V CDR1 and CDR2: SGHRS, YFSETQ. The CDR3 covers 14 residues. Trimming removed 4 bases from V and 10 bases from J, with 18 bases in between. V gene TRBV5-1 combines with J gene TRBJ2-1; D is unclear. This clonotype was sampled from a human patient who received a liver transplant. Some T cells may arise from the graft donor. Sequenced material: CD4+ T cells from blood, taken at the roughly 15-month timepoint. The CDR3 is CASSPTGQSGEQFF. In DNA form, the CDR3 reads TGCGCCAGCAGCCCCACCGGGCAGTCGGGCGAGCAGTTCTTC.